This T cell receptor (beta chain) was identified during a study of cytomegalovirus exposure and HLA in healthy donors. The wider study: According to later analysis, the same platform produced the roughly 110 validation and approximately 700 first-cohort repertoires.

Study-wide points: Using the classifier, cytomegalovirus status was reportedly diagnosed with high specificity and sensitivity. According to the study, 150 to 200 TCR beta chains were cytomegalovirus-associated.

The method was immunoSEQ multiplex PCR; TCRdb's version includes in-frame clones alone and lacks a portion of them. The data show 190,000 or so clones, about 80% seen once. CDR1 and CDR2 (germline): SGHVS, FQNEAQ. V lost 4 bases, J lost 1 base, and 8 bases lay in between. The CDR3 consists of 14 residues. This clone was recorded at least ten times. Its specificity is not known. From the roughly 110-subject validation cohort, which was separate from the approximately 670-subject first cohort, the donors were drawn. The sequence was collected from a woman aged 18-30 years in good health and CMV-seropositive. The specimen was PBMCs. V is TRBV7-8 and J is TRBJ1-3; D gene ambiguous. The CDR3 DNA sequence: TGTGCCAGCAGCTATCGGGGTTCTGGAAACACCATATATTTT. Amino acid sequence: CASSYRGSGNTIYF.